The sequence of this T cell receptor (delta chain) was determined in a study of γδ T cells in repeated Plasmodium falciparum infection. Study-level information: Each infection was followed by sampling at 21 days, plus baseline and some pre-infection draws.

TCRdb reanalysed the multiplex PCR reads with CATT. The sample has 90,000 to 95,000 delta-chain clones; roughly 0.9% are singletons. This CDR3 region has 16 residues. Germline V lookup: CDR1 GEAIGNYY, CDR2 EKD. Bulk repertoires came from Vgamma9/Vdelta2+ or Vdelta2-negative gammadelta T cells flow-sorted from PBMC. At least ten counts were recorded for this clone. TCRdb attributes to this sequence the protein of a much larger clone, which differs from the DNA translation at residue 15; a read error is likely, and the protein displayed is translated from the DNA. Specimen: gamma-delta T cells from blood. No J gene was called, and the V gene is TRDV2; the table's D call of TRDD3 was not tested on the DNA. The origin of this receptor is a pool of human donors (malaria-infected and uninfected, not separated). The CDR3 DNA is TGTGCCTGTGACACCGGAATAAGGGGGAACTCCGATAAACTCACCTTT. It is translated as CACDTGIRGNSDKLTF.